This record looks at one T cell receptor beta chain sequence and its context. The data belong to a study of blood T cell repertoires in COVID-19. The CDR3 is 15 amino acids. In germline, CDR1 is MNHEY, CDR2 SVGAGI. J lost 3 bases, V lost 1 base, and 3 bases had no gene match. Using immunoSEQ multiplex PCR, the repertoire was profiled, and TCRdb retains in-frame clones only, with some absent. Among about 400,000 clones listed, 86% were seen once. Sequencing was carried out using peripheral blood. The chain uses TRBV6-5 and TRBJ2-1; 7 positions match TRBD2. This receptor was obtained from a woman aged 60 to 75 with COVID-19, enrolled during active disease. For the CDR3, the DNA is TGTGCCAGCAGTTACTGGGGGGGGTTCTACAATGAGCAGTTCTTC. This translates into CASSYWGGFYNEQFF.